This T cell receptor beta chain is drawn from a study of vaccination effects on CD4 cells after COVID-19. Clones were sequenced by immunoSEQ multiplex PCR, and TCRdb holds only the in-frame ones, with some missing. In the table there are around 50,000 clones, 70% to 80% of which are singletons. About this clone itself: Its antigen is unknown.

Once cultured for roughly nine days, the cells underwent separation to obtain CD4+ T cells. Trimming removed 5 bases at V and 7 bases at J, with 12 bases between. Germline assignment: CDR1 LNHDA and CDR2 SQIVND (reference sequence). The CDR3 runs to 13 residues. This TCR derives from a human donor who had a prior SARS-CoV-2 infection. The chain couples TRBV19 to TRBJ2-1; D gene uncertain. The sequencing used CD4+ T cells from PBMCs cultured without peptide, collected before COVID-19 vaccination. The CDR3 DNA reads as TGTGCCAGTAGTTTTCCGCCCGCGAATGAGCAGTTCTTC. Residues: CASSFPPANEQFF.